Presented here are 14 T cell receptor beta chains from one specimen sequenced in a study of blood T cell repertoires in COVID-19. Repertoires were generated with immunoSEQ multiplex PCR, while TCRdb's copy carries only in-frame clones and drops some. The sample yields roughly 82,000 clones, roughly 88% seen once. The sequenced material came from peripheral blood. Source of these receptors: a woman in her fifties or sixties in a cohort sampled during active COVID-19.

This sequence joins TRBV30 and TRBJ1-1, with D unresolved. V dropped 3 bases and J dropped 4 bases, with 18 bases sitting between them. This CDR3 contains 15 residues. Germline lookup yields CDR1 GTSNPN and CDR2 SVGIG (reference sequence). In nucleotides, the CDR3 is TGTGCCTGGAGGTCTAAGGCGGTGATGGGCACTGAAGCTTTCTTT. It specifies CAWRSKAVMGTEAFF.

The rearrangement links TRBV28 to TRBJ2-7, with TRBD2 identical over 11 bases. Germline CDR1 MDHEN, CDR2 SYDVKM. The CDR3 consists of 16 residues. The V and J ends lost 2 bases and 1 base, in that order; junction bases with no gene match: 4. Here the CDR3 reads CASSLAGTSGSYEQYF. CDR3 bases: TGTGCCAGCAGTTTAGCCGGGACTAGCGGTTCCTACGAGCAGTACTTC.

This clone was counted a few times. The chain carries TRBV4-1 and TRBJ1-5; perhaps TRBD1 as D (5 bases). The length of the CDR3 is 15 residues. V lost 0 bases and J lost 1, with 7 bases in between. Germline V gene data show CDR1 as MGHRA and CDR2 as YSYEKL. The CDR3 DNA sequence: TGCGCCAGCAGCCAAGATAGGGGAAGCAATCAGCCCCAGCATTTT. Residues: CASSQDRGSNQPQHF.

This clone was counted between two and nine times. V is TRBV7-9 and J is TRBJ1-6; the match to TRBD1 covers 7 bases. The CDR3 contains 15 residues. The V gene's germline CDR1 is SEHNR and CDR2 FQNEAQ (reference sequence). V was clipped by 5 bases and J by 7 bases; unmatched bases: 8. The CDR3 region is CASSRTGTENSPLHF. As DNA, the CDR3 is TGTGCCAGCAGCCGCACCGGGACAGAAAATTCACCCCTCCACTTT.

V usage is TRBV27 and J usage is TRBJ2-2; possibly TRBD1 for D (5 bases). The CDR3 spans 16 residues. Germline CDR1 and CDR2: MNHEY and SMNVEV (reference sequence). V was trimmed by 5 bases and J by 1 base, leaving 14 bases between them. CDR3 coding DNA: TGTGCCAGCAGTCCCCAGGGTGGGCTGAACACCGGGGAGCTGTTTTTT. Its translation is CASSPQGGLNTGELFF.

This clone is a singleton in its sample. The CDR3 here is CASSLNPWGGLSGTEAFF. For the CDR3, the DNA is TGCGCCAGCAGCTTGAACCCCTGGGGGGGGCTCAGCGGCACTGAAGCTTTCTTT. The chain joins TRBV5-1 to TRBJ1-1; the D gene is possibly TRBD1 (6 bases). This CDR3 comprises 18 residues. V lost 1 base and J lost 4, with 23 bases in between. Germline CDR1 is SGHRS and CDR2 is YFSETQ.

V is TRBV5-1 and J is TRBJ2-1; TRBD2 aligns across 8 bases. The CDR3 is made up of 16 amino acids. The V gene's germline CDR1 is SGHRS and CDR2 YFSETQ. The V and J ends lost 4 bases and 0 bases, in that order; junction bases with no gene match: 6. CDR3 sequence: CASSIVSGSSYNEQFF. DNA for the CDR3: TGCGCCAGCAGCATTGTGAGCGGGAGCTCCTACAATGAGCAGTTCTTC.

The rearrangement joins TRBV27 to TRBJ1-6, with D hard to call. Trimming pared 0 bases from V and 10 bases from J, leaving 4 bases between. CDR1 is MNHEY, CDR2 SMNVEV, per germline (reference sequence). This CDR3 is built from 12 residues. The CDR3 loop is CASSLSASPLHF. Here the CDR3 DNA reads TGTGCCAGCAGTTTATCAGCGTCACCCCTCCACTTT.

This clone was found once. The genes are TRBV18 and TRBJ2-7; 7 bases line up with TRBD1. The germline CDR1 and CDR2 sequences are KGHSH and LQKENI. The CDR3 contains 14 residues. J lost 3 bases, V lost 3 bases, and 5 bases had no gene match. This chain's CDR3 is CASSPYDRDYEQYF. DNA of the CDR3: TGTGCCAGCTCACCCTATGACAGGGACTACGAGCAGTACTTC.

The genes are TRBV19 and TRBJ2-3; tentative D call: TRBD1 (6 bases). The CDR3 loop spans 14 amino acids. With 5 bases removed from V and 3 bases from J, the gap between germline ends came to 12 bases. Germline values: CDR1 LNHDA, CDR2 SQIVND (reference sequence). This chain's CDR3 is CASSQTGRTDTQYF. The CDR3 DNA is TGTGCCAGTAGTCAAACAGGGCGGACAGATACGCAGTATTTT.

This chain joins TRBV14 and TRBJ1-6, with TRBD1 as a possible D gene (6 bases). CDR1 and CDR2 from the germline V gene are SGHDN and FVKESK. The germline V and J ends were trimmed by 6 bases and 10 bases, with 13 bases remaining between them. The CDR3 is made up of 13 amino acids. CDR3 sequence (DNA): TGTGCCAGCAGGGCAGGGGATGGATCACCCCTCCACTTT. Protein: CASRAGDGSPLHF.

The chain links TRBV18 to TRBJ2-3; the match to TRBD2 covers 12 bases. The length of the CDR3 is 16 residues. From germline, CDR1 is KGHSH and CDR2 LQKENI. Trimming cost V 3 bases and J 1 base; bases outside gene matches: 2. CDR3 sequence reads: CASSPGLAGRTDTQYF. The DNA for the CDR3 is TGTGCCAGCTCACCCGGACTAGCGGGACGCACAGATACGCAGTATTTT.

The V and J genes are TRBV6-5 and TRBJ1-2, with 7 bases matching TRBD1. CDR1 is MNHEY, CDR2 SVGAGI, per germline. The CDR3 covers 13 residues. J lost 8 bases, V lost 5 bases, and 8 bases had no gene match. CDR3 in amino acids: CASSLDRVGGYTF. The DNA of the CDR3 is TGTGCCAGCAGTCTAGACAGGGTCGGCGGCTACACCTTC.

V and J are TRBV6-6 and TRBJ1-2; the match to TRBD1 covers 10 bases. The CDR3 is made up of 14 amino acids. Looked up from germline, CDR1 is MNHNY and CDR2 is SVGAGI (reference sequence). Unmatched junction bases numbered 6, after V lost 6 bases and J lost 5 bases. CDR3 region: CASSKDRGRYGYTF. In DNA, the CDR3 is TGTGCCAGCAGCAAGGACAGGGGGAGATATGGCTACACCTTC.